A selection of T cell receptor beta chains follows, all from one sample in a study of T-cell reconstitution after alpha-beta-depleted transplantation in children. TCRdb ran MiXCR on the PCR reads and lists one entry per CDR3 protein. The sample includes about 110,000 distinct CDR3 sequences, 5.5% to 7% of them seen just once. Sequencing used PBMCs, mostly from graft donor cells, obtained 360 days after TCRalphabeta/CD19-depleted stem cell transplant. These receptors were collected from a male patient between 2 and 10 years old who had a stem cell transplant for acute lymphoblastic leukemia, so the T cells may come from the graft donor. Each CDR3 is given with its conserved first and last residue. The order of the fields is CDR3 protein, CDR3 length, V gene.

CSARDSWGTAPNYGYTF,17,TRBV20-1
CSAAGDRNEQFF,12,TRBV29-1
CASSLGTSGNTQYF,14,TRBV7-3
CSVGREGSNQPQHF,14,TRBV29-1
CAISGGTGTAEAFF,14,TRBV10-3
CASSEGRFAEAFF,13,TRBV2
CSATRNRERGGIQYF,15,TRBV20-1
CASSYTTHYGYTF,13,TRBV6-5
CASSQRAGASSYNEQFF,17,TRBV3-1
CASSLKMTRSNEQFF,15,TRBV7-9
CASSPSTATYEQYF,14,TRBV4-2
CASSRRAAPSTDTQYF,16,TRBV4-3
CASSLVVGSGEENGYTF,17,TRBV7-6
CATTGPWGGIDTEAFF,16,TRBV24-1
CSLWLGTGELFF,12,TRBV29-1
CASRLPVGLDTDTQYF,16,TRBV28
CASSPLDPGTEAFF,14,TRBV18
CASSWNIWQPQHF,13,TRBV6-2/TRBV6-3
CASSQDPLTLAGGGETQYF,19,TRBV3-1
CASRDGGPEKLFF,13,TRBV7-9
CASSQPLGQARNTEAFF,17,TRBV4-1
CASSPREREVAYEQYF,16,TRBV27
CASSRLGTEAFF,12,TRBV7-3
CASSLDLAGGETQYF,15,TRBV5-1
CASSLKGNAYGYTF,14,TRBV27
CASTPSSYNEQFF,13,TRBV27
CASSQDRGLWYGYTF,15,TRBV4-3
CASSSFDGNEQFF,13,TRBV6-2/TRBV6-3
CASSLVDRQETQYF,14,TRBV7-9
CASSERPTIHPLHF,14,TRBV25-1
CASSAHGGHYGYTF,14,TRBV7-9
CASSPGLARIQYF,13,TRBV5-6
CASRYSGGEFF,11,TRBV6-5
CASSWGDSSTDTQYF,15,TRBV6-5
CAFCLPSDFSEGTDTQYF,18,TRBV12-3/TRBV12-4
CASRPGRARSNQPQHF,16,TRBV6-5
CSVAGGGDTEAFF,13,TRBV29-1
CSAEVGVGETQYF,13,TRBV20-1
CASSQGTGKYEQYF,14,TRBV4-3
CASSLEVDSSSYNEQFF,17,TRBV7-8
CAISNGRLCYEQYF,14,TRBV21-1
CASSSPRGPYEQYF,14,TRBV7-9
CSVLGLDTGELFF,13,TRBV29-1
CASSQGMGDTEAFF,14,TRBV4-3
CASSRAGGTDTQYF,14,TRBV7-9
CASSDGPYQPQHF,13,TRBV11-2
CASSLPYEQYF,11,TRBV5-6
CASNDKPWSTGNTEAFF,17,TRBV7-6
CASRGSYTSYEQYF,14,TRBV6-4
CSAREPGVEKLFF,13,TRBV20-1
CASSPGTSSPRVYEQYF,17,TRBV6-2/TRBV6-3
CASSPRHIPEKLFF,14,TRBV7-9
CASREMGYEQYF,12,TRBV5-1
CASSFPPGLDQETQYF,16,TRBV7-8
CATSDSGGWNEQFF,14,TRBV24-1